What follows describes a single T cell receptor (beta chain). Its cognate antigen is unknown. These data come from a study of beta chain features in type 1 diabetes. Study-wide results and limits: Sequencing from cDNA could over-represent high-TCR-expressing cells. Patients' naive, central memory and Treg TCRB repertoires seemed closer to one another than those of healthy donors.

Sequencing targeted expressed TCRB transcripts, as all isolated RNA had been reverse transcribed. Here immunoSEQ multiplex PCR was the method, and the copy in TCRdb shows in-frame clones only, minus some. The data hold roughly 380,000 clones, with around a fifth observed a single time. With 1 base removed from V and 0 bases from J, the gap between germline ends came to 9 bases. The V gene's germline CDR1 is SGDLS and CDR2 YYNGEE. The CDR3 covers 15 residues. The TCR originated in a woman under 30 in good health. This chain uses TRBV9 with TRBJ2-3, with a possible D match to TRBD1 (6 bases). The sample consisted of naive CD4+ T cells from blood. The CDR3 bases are TGTGCCAGCAGCGTATCCGGACAGAGCACAGATACGCAGTATTTT. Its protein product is CASSVSGQSTDTQYF.